This T cell receptor beta chain derives from a study of T cell responses to AZD1222 COVID-19 vaccine. The V gene's germline CDR1 is SGDLS and CDR2 YYNGEE. The CDR3 length is 16 residues. Between the trimmed V and J ends, which lost 2 bases and 0 bases, there was a span of 9 bases. Profiling relied on immunoSEQ multiplex PCR, and the TCRdb table lists in-frame clones only, not all of them. The sample shows 110,000 to 150,000 clones, nearly 95% of them seen only once. The receptor was derived from an adult in good health. The material sequenced was peripheral blood, taken on day 0 of AZD1222 vaccination. J is TRBJ2-6 and V is TRBV9; tentative D call: TRBD2 (6 bases). The CDR3 is CASSVEGRSGANVLTF. The CDR3 DNA is TGTGCCAGCAGCGTGGAGGGGCGCTCTGGGGCCAACGTCCTGACTTTC.